The 4 T cell receptor beta chains below all came from one sample that was sequenced in a study of response to subunit inactivated influenza vaccine. TCRdb used MiXCR to reprocess the RT-PCR reads, holding one entry per CDR3 protein. This sample has roughly 500,000 distinct CDR3 sequences; more than 15% occur once, and the top ten carry 3% to 3.5%. Sequencing used CD4+ T cells sorted from PBMCs, obtained 23 months after vaccination. Receptors originate from a man between 50 and 75 years old who received an inactivated influenza vaccine.

The chain employs TRBV10-3 and TRBJ2-1; 7 bases are a match to TRBD1. J lost 0 bases, V lost 6 bases, and 11 bases had no gene match. Looked up from germline, CDR1 is ENHRY and CDR2 is SYGVKD. CDR3 length: 17 amino acids. The CDR3 DNA follows: TGTGCCATCAGAATGAATTGGACAGGCGGCTCCTACAATGAGCAGTTCTTC. This gives the protein CAIRMNWTGGSYNEQFF.

The genes are TRBV4-2 and TRBJ1-5; D is perhaps TRBD1 (6 bases). The ends were cut back, 0 bases at V and 4 bases at J, with 10 bases in the middle. The CDR3 runs to 15 residues. Looked up from germline, CDR1 is LGHNA and CDR2 is YNFKEQ. The CDR3 loop reads CASSQEEQGNQPQHF. The CDR3 bases are TGTGCCAGCAGCCAAGAGGAGCAGGGGAATCAGCCCCAGCATTTT.

This clonotype has only a few counts. The chain is built from TRBV5-1 and TRBJ2-5; D is perhaps TRBD1 or TRBD2 (6 bases each). V gave up 4 bases and J gave up 2 bases, with 15 bases separating them. The V gene's germline CDR1 is SGHRS and CDR2 YFSETQ. The length of the CDR3 is 15 residues. CDR3 nucleotides: TGCGCCAGCAGCGAGGGGGGACTTGTTCAAGAGACCCAGTACTTC. As protein: CASSEGGLVQETQYF.

The rearrangement links TRBV14 to TRBJ2-5, with D tentatively TRBD1 (5 bases). In germline, CDR1 is SGHDN, CDR2 FVKESK. CDR3 length: 15 residues. Trimming cost V 10 bases and J 6 bases, with 24 bases left between them. CDR3 nucleotide sequence: TGTGCCACCAATGGCGGTGGGGCCGGCGCTAAGACCCAGTACTTC. It yields the protein CATNGGGAGAKTQYF.